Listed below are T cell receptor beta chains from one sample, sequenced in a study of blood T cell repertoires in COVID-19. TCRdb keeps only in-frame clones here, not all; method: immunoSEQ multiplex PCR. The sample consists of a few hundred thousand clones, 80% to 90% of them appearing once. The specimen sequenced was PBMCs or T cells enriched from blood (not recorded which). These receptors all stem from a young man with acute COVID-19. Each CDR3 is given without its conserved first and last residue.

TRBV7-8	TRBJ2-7	ASSITGGENYEQY
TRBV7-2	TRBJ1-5	ASSAYRVSNQPQH
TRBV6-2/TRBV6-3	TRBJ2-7	ASSPPESYEQY
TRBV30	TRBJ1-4	AWSGQANEKLF
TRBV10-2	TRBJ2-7	ASSEEAVWTYEQY
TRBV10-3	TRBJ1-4	AISDGERLGEKLF
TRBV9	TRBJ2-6	ASSPAPRSGSSGANVLT
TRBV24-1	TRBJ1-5	ATSELNSNQPQH
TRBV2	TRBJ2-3	ASGGFPSTDTQY
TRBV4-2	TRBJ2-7	ASSQAPSASGAYEQY
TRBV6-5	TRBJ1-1	ASSLEEGAF
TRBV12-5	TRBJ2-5	ASSGTEGQETQY
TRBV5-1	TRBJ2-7	ASSLGTGNYEQY
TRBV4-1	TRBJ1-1	ASSPGTYGKNTEAF
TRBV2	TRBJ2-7	ASRASGLYEQY
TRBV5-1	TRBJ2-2	ASSFEIAGVAGELF
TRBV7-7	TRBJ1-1	ASSLAKTGKNTEAF
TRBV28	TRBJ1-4	ASSSTDRGQWSEKLF
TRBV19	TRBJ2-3	ASSMRASDTQY
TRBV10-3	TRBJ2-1	AISERGTNYNEQF
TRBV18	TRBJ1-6	ASSPVDLAGGISPLH
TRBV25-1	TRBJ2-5	ASSSLSGTEETQY
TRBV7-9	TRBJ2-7	ASSSKGHRYEQY
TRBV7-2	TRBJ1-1	ASSSGGKRFDTEAF
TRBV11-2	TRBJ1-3	ASSAQAGNTIY
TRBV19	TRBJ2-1	ASSSGSSYEQF
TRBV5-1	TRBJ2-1	ASSLLAGGSYNEQF
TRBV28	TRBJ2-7	ASSLGTRVPYYEQY
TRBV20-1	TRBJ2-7	SASGDGLAGTYEQY
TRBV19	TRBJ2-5	ASSVGTFSTETQY
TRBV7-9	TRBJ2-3	ASSGPWTVHSSDTQY
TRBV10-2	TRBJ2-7	ASSESLAGEGEQY
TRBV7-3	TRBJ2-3	ASSLTSAATDTQY
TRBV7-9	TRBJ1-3	ASSLGTGAGNTIY
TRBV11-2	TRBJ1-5	ASSLRLNQPQH
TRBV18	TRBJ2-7	ASSPLAAYEQY
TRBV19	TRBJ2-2	ASTGDSANTGELF
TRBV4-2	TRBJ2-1	ASSQDLGTGANEQF
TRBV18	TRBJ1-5	ASSRGDDQPQH
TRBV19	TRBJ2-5	ASSINGVKTQY
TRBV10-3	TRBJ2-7	AISDLGADEQY
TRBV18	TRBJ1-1	ASSPTPGGESTEAF
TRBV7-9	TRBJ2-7	ASSQNIAGLAHEQY
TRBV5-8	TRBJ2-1	ASNPRVLNEQF
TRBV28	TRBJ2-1	ASSSPRQHLNMYNEQF
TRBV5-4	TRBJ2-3	ASSWPPSDTQY
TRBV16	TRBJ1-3	ASSQHGAGNTIY